This T cell receptor beta chain was sequenced for a study of CD8 T cells in Susac syndrome. RNA amounts of roughly 0.5 to 1 ug underwent reverse transcription with random hexamers. By means of immunoSEQ multiplex PCR, TCR beta CDR3 spanning 54 Vbeta and 13 Jbeta underwent amplification. TCRdb redid the calling of the immunoSEQ multiplex PCR reads with MiXCR, one entry per CDR3 protein. Of about 300,000 distinct CDR3 sequences in the sample, 65% to 90% were seen once. The CDR3 totals 12 residues. The V and J ends lost 3 bases and 2 bases respectively, with 4 bases between them. The germline V gene has CDR1 SGHNT and CDR2 YYREEE (reference sequence). As regards this clonotype: As yet, its antigen is unknown.

The study sequenced TCR beta in blood CD8+ and CD4+ T cells. Bulk CD8+ and CD4+ cells came from magnetic negative isolation; CD8+ TEMRA by FACS. Notes on the study in general: In its TCR sequencing and HLA analysis, the study acknowledged that the number of individuals was relatively small.

The receptor's source is a human donor with multiple sclerosis. Sequencing input: CD8+ T cells from PBMCs. The rearrangement links TRBV5-4 to TRBJ2-3; D unresolved. The DNA of the CDR3 is TGTGCCAGCAGCTACAACACAGATACGCAGTATTTT. Its protein product is CASSYNTDTQYF.